Listed below are T cell receptor beta chains from one sample, sequenced in a study of blood T cells in healthy people across ages. MiXCR was run by TCRdb on the 5' RACE reads, yielding one entry per CDR3 protein. The table has approximately 2,000,000 distinct CDR3 sequences, more than 35% seen once. What was sequenced was blood. The receptors here all came from a human donor in good health. Both conserved end residues are part of each CDR3. The D gene is left open where the match is weak. Clone size appears in some rows only: once, few, many, or a class for an expanded clone.

V gene	J gene	D gene	clone size	CDR3 DNA	CDR3 protein
TRBV19	TRBJ2-1	NA	NA	TGTGCCAGTAGTAACCTGGGCGGGAATGATGGGCAGTTCTTC	CASSNLGGNDGQFF
TRBV6-5	TRBJ2-7	TRBD1	few	TGTGCCAGCAGTTACTCAGAGGGGGCCCACGAGCAGTACTTC	CASSYSEGAHEQYF
TRBV7-6	TRBJ2-1	NA	few	TGTGCCAGCAGCTTAGAGAGCGCTATATTCAATGAGCAGTTCTTC	CASSLESAIFNEQFF
TRBV20-1	TRBJ2-1	TRBD2	few	TGCAGTGCTAGAGACCCAAACGGGGGGGACAATGAGCAGTTCTTC	CSARDPNGGDNEQFF
TRBV29-1	TRBJ2-5	TRBD2	NA	TGCAGCGTCCTGTCGGGACTAGCGGGGGGACTGGAGACCCAGTACTTC	CSVLSGLAGGLETQYF
TRBV12-3/TRBV12-4	TRBJ1-1	NA	few	TGTGCCAGCAGTCAAAGGGGAGAAGCTTTCTTT	CASSQRGEAFF
TRBV5-6	TRBJ2-1	NA	NA	TGTGCCAGCAGCTTTCAGCCCGATCTCTACAATGAGCAGTTCTTC	CASSFQPDLYNEQFF
TRBV4-2	TRBJ1-2	NA	few	TGTGCCAGCAGCCAATCGGCTAACTATGGCTACACCTTC	CASSQSANYGYTF
TRBV20-1	TRBJ2-7	NA	NA	TGCAGTGCAGGACAATTTGGGGAGCAGTACTTC	CSAGQFGEQYF
TRBV10-3	TRBJ1-2	NA	few	TGCGCCATCAGTGAGGGCAGGGCCCGACAAATAAACTATGGCTACACCTTC	CAISEGRARQINYGYTF
TRBV7-9	TRBJ1-2	NA	NA	TGTTCCAGCAGCTTAGAGGGCCCCAGGGGAGGCTACACCTTC	CSSSLEGPRGGYTF
TRBV28	TRBJ1-2	TRBD1	NA	TGTGCCAGCACCATCACAGGGGAAAACTATGGCTACACCTTC	CASTITGENYGYTF
TRBV4-2	TRBJ2-5	NA	NA	TGTGCCAGCAGCCAGAACGGGGGCCCAAACCACCAAGAGACCCAGTACTTC	CASSQNGGPNHQETQYF
TRBV20-1	TRBJ2-3	NA	NA	TGCAGTGCTATGTCTAGCATTCAGGCGGATACGCAGTATTTT	CSAMSSIQADTQYF
TRBV4-1	TRBJ1-4	NA	NA	TGCGCCAGCAGCCCCAGCGGGAATCAAGAAAAACTGTTTTTT	CASSPSGNQEKLFF
TRBV2	TRBJ2-7	NA	NA	TGTGCCAGCAGTGAAGCGGGGTCCATCGGTTACGAGCAGTACTTC	CASSEAGSIGYEQYF
TRBV20-1	TRBJ2-5	TRBD2	NA	TGCAGTGCACACACGGGGGAGGGAGGGGAGACCCAGTACTTC	CSAHTGEGGETQYF
TRBV7-9	TRBJ2-3	TRBD1	few	TGTGCCAGCAGGTCCGGGACAGGGGAGCCAGATACGCAGTATTTT	CASRSGTGEPDTQYF
TRBV9	TRBJ2-5	TRBD1	NA	TGTGCCAGCAGCGGCGGAGCCGGGACAGGGAACAGAGGGACCCAGTACTTC	CASSGGAGTGNRGTQYF
TRBV4-1	TRBJ2-5	TRBD2	NA	TGCGCCAGCAGCCAGAACAGCGGGATACCAGGATCTCAAGAGACCCAGTACTTC	CASSQNSGIPGSQETQYF
TRBV20-1	TRBJ1-2	NA	many	TGCAGTGCTAGCCCAGGGTCCACCTATGGCTACACCTTC	CSASPGSTYGYTF
TRBV29-1	TRBJ1-1	NA	many	TGCAGCGTTGGGGGGTTGATGAACACTGAAGCTTTCTTT	CSVGGLMNTEAFF
TRBV4-2	TRBJ1-5	NA	NA	TGTGCCAGCAGCCGCGAGGCAAATAGCAATCAGCCCCAGCATTTT	CASSREANSNQPQHF
TRBV29-1	TRBJ2-7	NA	many	TGCAGCGTGCAAAGCCGGGACACGACCTTGGAGCAGTACTTC	CSVQSRDTTLEQYF
TRBV6-2/TRBV6-3	TRBJ2-7	NA	NA	TGTGCCAGCACCGCCGGGACACTGTCTTTATCCTCCTACGAGCAGTACTTC	CASTAGTLSLSSYEQYF
TRBV20-1	TRBJ1-6	NA	NA	TGCAGTGCTAGAACATCCTTTAATTCACCCCTCCACTTT	CSARTSFNSPLHF